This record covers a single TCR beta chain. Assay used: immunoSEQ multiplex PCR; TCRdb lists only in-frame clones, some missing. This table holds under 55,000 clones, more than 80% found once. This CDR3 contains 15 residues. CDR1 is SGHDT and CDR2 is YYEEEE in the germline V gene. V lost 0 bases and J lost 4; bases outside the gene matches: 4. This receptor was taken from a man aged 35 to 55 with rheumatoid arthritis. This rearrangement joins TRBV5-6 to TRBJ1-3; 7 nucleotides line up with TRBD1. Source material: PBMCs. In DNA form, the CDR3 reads TGTGCCAGCAGCTTGGGCAGGGGGTCCGGAAACACCATATATTTT. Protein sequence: CASSLGRGSGNTIYF.